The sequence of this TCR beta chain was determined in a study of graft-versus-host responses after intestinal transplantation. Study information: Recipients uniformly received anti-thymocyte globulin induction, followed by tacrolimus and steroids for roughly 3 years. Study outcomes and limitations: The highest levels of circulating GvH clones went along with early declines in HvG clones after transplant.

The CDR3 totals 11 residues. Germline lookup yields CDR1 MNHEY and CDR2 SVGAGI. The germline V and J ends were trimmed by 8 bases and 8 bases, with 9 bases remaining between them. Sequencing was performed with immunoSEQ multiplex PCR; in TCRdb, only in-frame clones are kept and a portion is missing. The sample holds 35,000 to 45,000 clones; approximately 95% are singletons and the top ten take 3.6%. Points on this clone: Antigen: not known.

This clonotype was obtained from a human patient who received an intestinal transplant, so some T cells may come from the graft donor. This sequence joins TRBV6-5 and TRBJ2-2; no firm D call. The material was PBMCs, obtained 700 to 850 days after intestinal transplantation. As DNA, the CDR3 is TGTGCCAGCGGAGTTCTAGGGGAGCTGTTTTTT. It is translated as CASGVLGELFF.